This T cell receptor (beta chain) derives from a study of blood T cell repertoires in COVID-19. Study-level background: The United States, Italy and Spain were the sources of the acute and convalescent COVID-19 samples.

In assigning cohorts, the study relied on participant-reported clinical history. V lost 6 bases to trimming and J lost 10 bases; unmatched junction nucleotides: 14. CDR1 is SNHLY, CDR2 FYNNEI, per germline. The CDR3 covers 14 residues. As handled by the study authors: How many nucleated cells were present was estimated from reference gene primer amplification. This table comes from immunoSEQ multiplex PCR, and its TCRdb copy is limited to in-frame clones, with some not included. The V and J calls and clone size were taken over from that table, and D and trimming were inferred from the DNA. The sample consists of hundreds of thousands of clones, 82% of them appearing once. This clone was recorded once.

The material sequenced was PBMCs or T cells enriched from blood (not recorded which). The source is a woman aged 55-69 years who had recovered from COVID-19. The chain is built from TRBV2 and TRBJ1-1, with 7 bases aligning to TRBD1. CDR3: CASRDPGQRWVAFF. CDR3 nucleotide sequence: TGTGCCAGCAGGGATCCGGGACAGAGGTGGGTAGCTTTCTTT.